This T cell receptor (beta chain) was sequenced for a study of blood T cell repertoires in COVID-19 (TCRdb year 2020). Turning to the overall study: The collaborator samples originated in the United States, Italy and Spain and spanned the acute and convalescent phases of COVID-19. The samples were drawn from two sources: the first 160 participants of the ongoing ImmuneRACE study, and fewer than 1,500 subjects contributed by 6 global collaborators. Where available, HLA class I and class II types were obtained from metadata supplied by the sample provider rather than from assay-based typing. Deeply sampled blood TCRbeta repertoires from subjects exposed to, actively infected with, or recovered from COVID-19 were included in the dataset. The prospective study material was composed of cDNA or gDNA derived from T cells, B-cell-depleted T cells, or PBMCs. The repertoires were released in a freely available public database intended as a resource for research on the immune response to SARS-CoV-2. Sample metadata almost always included a de-identified subject ID, COVID-19 status, age in years and sex.

Concerning this clone itself: Its antigen remains unidentified. No clone much larger than this one lies a single base away; base qualities are absent.

Each collaborating institution followed its own protocols to collect whole blood in K2EDTA tubes. For TCRbeta analysis, collaborators shipped samples as frozen whole blood, isolated PBMCs, or DNA extracted from either of those sample types. TCRbeta CDR3 regions were amplified from genomic DNA by means of the immunoSEQ Assay, a bias-controlled multiplex PCR. Processing in the source paper ran as follows. The number of nucleated cells in each sample was estimated by amplification of reference gene primers within the assay. To quantify the absolute abundance of each unique TCRbeta CDR3 rearrangement, sequence reads were collapsed and filtered. For each sample, productive Simpson clonality was calculated as the square root of Simpson's diversity index over productive rearrangements. TCRdb mirrors the immuneACCESS table, restricted to in-frame sequences. Some clones are absent from its copies; in checked studies, under half trace to an unresolved V gene, and the reason for the others is unknown. V and J calls and clone size are given by that table; D and trimming were obtained from the DNA. The sample table records about 260,000 clones; 86% of these occur just once. The ten top clones hold about 8.6% of the sample.

The germline V gene (reference sequence) supplies CDR1 LGHDT and CDR2 YNNKEL. Trimmed from V: 4 bases; trimmed from J: 5 bases; junction bases lacking a gene match: 5. The CDR3 holds 15 amino acids from the cysteine to the phenylalanine. Only CDR3 DNA is held: 45 bases, read in frame from base 1. The study at large found these results: The quantity of clinical and demographic metadata differed by source and by participant and was supplied without curation.

The clonotype was recovered from a man aged 40-49 years with active or convalescent COVID-19. The sample consisted of peripheral blood. The sequence links TRBV3-1 (or the pseudogene TRBV3-2) to TRBJ2-1; TRBD2 lines up with 10 middle nucleotides. The CDR3 here reads CASSLRLAGDNEQFF. The DNA reads TGTGCCAGCAGCCTACGACTAGCGGGCGACAATGAGCAGTTCTTC.